The sequence of this T cell receptor (beta chain) was determined in a study of radiotherapy plus CTLA-4 blockade in lung cancer. Study summary: Objective responses were documented in 15% to 20% of patients, with disease control in approximately 31%.

Assay: immunoSEQ multiplex PCR; the TCRdb copy retains only in-frame clones and omits some. In the table there are approximately 81,000 clones, 60% to 85% of which are singletons. A note on this clone: Antigen unknown.

Findings of the study overall: Among reported predictors of response, early blood T cell clone dynamics with interferon-beta performed best. Peripheral blood showed expansion of tumor-derived TCR clones after radiotherapy and ipilimumab.

Alongside CTLA-4 blockade with ipilimumab, patients with chemo-refractory metastatic non-small-cell lung cancer received focal radiation. The CDR3 is made up of 12 amino acids. Trimming cost V 3 bases and J 4 bases, with 6 bases left between them. Looked up from germline, CDR1 is MNHEY and CDR2 is SMNVEV (reference sequence). The clonotype was recovered from a human donor with non-small cell lung cancer who had a partial response to radiotherapy plus ipilimumab. Some clones in this sample may be carry-over from other donors' samples. The sample in question was peripheral blood, obtained from a patient treated with radiotherapy plus ipilimumab. The chain joins TRBV27 to TRBJ2-5, with D maybe TRBD2 (6 bases). The CDR3 protein is CASSFSGETQYF. CDR3 coding DNA: TGTGCCAGCAGTTTTAGCGGAGAGACCCAGTACTTC.